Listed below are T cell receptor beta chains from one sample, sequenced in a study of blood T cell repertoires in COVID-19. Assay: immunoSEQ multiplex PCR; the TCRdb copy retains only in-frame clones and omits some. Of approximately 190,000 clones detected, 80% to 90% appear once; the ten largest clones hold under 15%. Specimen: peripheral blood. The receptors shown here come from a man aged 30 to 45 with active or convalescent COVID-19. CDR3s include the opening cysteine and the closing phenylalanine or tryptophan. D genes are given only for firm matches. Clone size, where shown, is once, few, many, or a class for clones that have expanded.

CDR3 DNA: TGTGCCAGCAGCTTAGGGGCGGGGGGGCCGGAGACCCAGTACTTC; CDR3 protein: CASSLGAGGPETQYF; D gene: TRBD2; V gene: TRBV7-6; clone size: NA; J gene: TRBJ2-5
CDR3 DNA: TGTGCCAGCAGCTTAGGGCATTCGAACACTGAAGCTTTCTTT; CDR3 protein: CASSLGHSNTEAFF; D gene: NA; V gene: TRBV7-3; clone size: NA; J gene: TRBJ1-1
CDR3 DNA: TGCGCCAGCAGCCCCCGGGAGGGGGCCCGCAATGAGCAGTTCTTC; CDR3 protein: CASSPREGARNEQFF; D gene: NA; V gene: TRBV4-1; clone size: NA; J gene: TRBJ2-1
CDR3 DNA: TGTGCCAGCAGCGAGGGACAGGTTAGCAATCAGCCCCAGCATTTT; CDR3 protein: CASSEGQVSNQPQHF; D gene: TRBD1; V gene: TRBV6-5; clone size: few; J gene: TRBJ1-5
CDR3 DNA: TGTGCCAGCAGTGTTTTAGCGGGGTTTCAAGAGACCCAGTACTTC; CDR3 protein: CASSVLAGFQETQYF; D gene: TRBD2; V gene: TRBV2; clone size: NA; J gene: TRBJ2-5
CDR3 DNA: TGTGCCAGCAGCTCCCACAGTAACGCACAAGATACGCAGTATTTT; CDR3 protein: CASSSHSNAQDTQYF; D gene: NA; V gene: TRBV7-2; clone size: NA; J gene: TRBJ2-3
CDR3 DNA: TGTGCCAGTAGTCCCGACGGAGATCAGCCCCAGCATTTT; CDR3 protein: CASSPDGDQPQHF; D gene: NA; V gene: TRBV19; clone size: NA; J gene: TRBJ1-5
CDR3 DNA: TGTGCCAGCAGTTCCTCCGGGACAGGGGATTGGAACACTGAAGCTTTCTTT; CDR3 protein: CASSSSGTGDWNTEAFF; D gene: TRBD1; V gene: TRBV11-2; clone size: NA; J gene: TRBJ1-1
CDR3 DNA: TGTGCCAGCAGTCCTGCCGGGATGAGCAATCAGCCCCAGCATTTT; CDR3 protein: CASSPAGMSNQPQHF; D gene: NA; V gene: TRBV28; clone size: NA; J gene: TRBJ1-5
CDR3 DNA: TGTGCCAGCAGTGGGGGACAGGGGGCGCCAACGGTCGAGCAGTTCTTC; CDR3 protein: CASSGGQGAPTVEQFF; D gene: TRBD1; V gene: TRBV2; clone size: NA; J gene: TRBJ2-1
CDR3 DNA: TGTGCCAGCAGTCAAGAGTACCCCGGGATCGGGAACGGCTACACCTTC; CDR3 protein: CASSQEYPGIGNGYTF; D gene: NA; V gene: TRBV3-1/TRBV3-2; clone size: NA; J gene: TRBJ1-2
CDR3 DNA: TGTGCCAGCACCGACGGGGGTAGTCAGCCCCAGCATTTT; CDR3 protein: CASTDGGSQPQHF; D gene: NA; V gene: TRBV6-5; clone size: NA; J gene: TRBJ1-5
CDR3 DNA: TGTGCCACCAGTGAAACAGGGAAGGGTAATGAAAAACTGTTTTTT; CDR3 protein: CATSETGKGNEKLFF; D gene: NA; V gene: TRBV24-1; clone size: NA; J gene: TRBJ1-4
CDR3 DNA: TGTGCCAGCAGCTCTCCGGGACAGGGGAGGGAGACCCAGTACTTC; CDR3 protein: CASSSPGQGRETQYF; D gene: TRBD1; V gene: TRBV5-6; clone size: NA; J gene: TRBJ2-5
CDR3 DNA: TGCGCCAGCAGTACAGGGGGCAGGGGCTATGGCTACACCTTC; CDR3 protein: CASSTGGRGYGYTF; D gene: TRBD1; V gene: TRBV5-1; clone size: NA; J gene: TRBJ1-2
CDR3 DNA: TGTGCCTGGAGTGTACGGTTGAACACTGAAGCTTTCTTT; CDR3 protein: CAWSVRLNTEAFF; D gene: NA; V gene: TRBV30; clone size: NA; J gene: TRBJ1-1
CDR3 DNA: TGTGCCACCCCGCGGGACCCTAACTATGGCTACACCTTC; CDR3 protein: CATPRDPNYGYTF; D gene: NA; V gene: TRBV2; clone size: NA; J gene: TRBJ1-2
CDR3 DNA: TGTGCCTGGAGTCCGGGGACTAGCGGGGGACCGGAGACCCAGTACTTC; CDR3 protein: CAWSPGTSGGPETQYF; D gene: TRBD2; V gene: TRBV30; clone size: few; J gene: TRBJ2-5
CDR3 DNA: TGTGCCAGCAGCCCCAGGACAGGGCGGAACTCCTACGAGCAGTACTTC; CDR3 protein: CASSPRTGRNSYEQYF; D gene: TRBD1; V gene: TRBV5-6; clone size: NA; J gene: TRBJ2-7
CDR3 DNA: TGTGCCAGTACCAAATCAGGACAGGGAACGAGAGCTGAAGCTTTCTTT; CDR3 protein: CASTKSGQGTRAEAFF; D gene: TRBD1; V gene: TRBV19; clone size: NA; J gene: TRBJ1-1
CDR3 DNA: TGTGCCAGCGGTTCCCAGGGGTGGACTAATGAAAAACTGTTTTTT; CDR3 protein: CASGSQGWTNEKLFF; D gene: NA; V gene: TRBV6-5; clone size: NA; J gene: TRBJ1-4
CDR3 DNA: TGCGCCAGCAGCTTGGCGACTAGCGGGGCCCCCACAGATACGCAGTATTTT; CDR3 protein: CASSLATSGAPTDTQYF; D gene: TRBD2; V gene: TRBV5-1; clone size: NA; J gene: TRBJ2-3
CDR3 DNA: TGTGCCAGCAGCTCCAGGGAGACCCAGTACTTC; CDR3 protein: CASSSRETQYF; D gene: NA; V gene: TRBV7-6; clone size: NA; J gene: TRBJ2-5
CDR3 DNA: TGTGCCAGCAGCTTACCAACAGGGGGCGCGGAGACCCAGTACTTC; CDR3 protein: CASSLPTGGAETQYF; D gene: TRBD1; V gene: TRBV7-2; clone size: NA; J gene: TRBJ2-5
CDR3 DNA: TGTGCCAGCAGCGTGGAGGGTTCTAACTATGGCTACACCTTC; CDR3 protein: CASSVEGSNYGYTF; D gene: NA; V gene: TRBV9; clone size: many; J gene: TRBJ1-2
CDR3 DNA: TGTGCCAGCAGTACGACAGTTAACACTGAAGCTTTCTTT; CDR3 protein: CASSTTVNTEAFF; D gene: NA; V gene: TRBV6-5; clone size: NA; J gene: TRBJ1-1
CDR3 DNA: TGCGCCAGCAGCTTGGCGGGACAGGGGGACACTGAAGCTTTCTTT; CDR3 protein: CASSLAGQGDTEAFF; D gene: TRBD1; V gene: TRBV5-1; clone size: NA; J gene: TRBJ1-1
CDR3 DNA: TGTGCCAGCAGTTTAAACGTGGGAGGGCCGGGTGGCAATGAGCAGTTCTTC; CDR3 protein: CASSLNVGGPGGNEQFF; D gene: TRBD2; V gene: TRBV28; clone size: once; J gene: TRBJ2-1
CDR3 DNA: TGTGCCAGCACCCGGGACAGGGCTTCACCCCTCCACTTT; CDR3 protein: CASTRDRASPLHF; D gene: TRBD1; V gene: TRBV12-3/TRBV12-4; clone size: NA; J gene: TRBJ1-6
CDR3 DNA: TGTGCCAGCAGCCCCGGCAGCGGTAGGGACTATGGCTACACCTTC; CDR3 protein: CASSPGSGRDYGYTF; D gene: NA; V gene: TRBV5-6; clone size: NA; J gene: TRBJ1-2
CDR3 DNA: TGTGCCAGCAGTTACCGTGGGTTAGACAGCTCCTACAATGAGCAGTTCTTC; CDR3 protein: CASSYRGLDSSYNEQFF; D gene: NA; V gene: TRBV27; clone size: NA; J gene: TRBJ2-1
CDR3 DNA: TGTGCCAGCAGCACGTCTGACAGGGGTGCGCAGTATTTT; CDR3 protein: CASSTSDRGAQYF; D gene: TRBD1; V gene: TRBV12-3/TRBV12-4; clone size: few; J gene: TRBJ2-3
CDR3 DNA: TGTGCCAGCAGTGACTATGCGGGAGGGGGTCAGGATACGCAGTATTTT; CDR3 protein: CASSDYAGGGQDTQYF; D gene: TRBD2; V gene: TRBV6-4; clone size: NA; J gene: TRBJ2-3
CDR3 DNA: TGTGCCAGCAGCTTAACGGCAGGGGGCACTGAAGCTTTCTTT; CDR3 protein: CASSLTAGGTEAFF; D gene: TRBD1; V gene: TRBV7-9; clone size: NA; J gene: TRBJ1-1
CDR3 DNA: TGTGCCTGGAGTGCACCGGACAGGACTGCCACTGAAGCTTTCTTT; CDR3 protein: CAWSAPDRTATEAFF; D gene: TRBD1; V gene: TRBV30; clone size: NA; J gene: TRBJ1-1
CDR3 DNA: TGTGCCTGGTCGACAGGGGCGGACTATGGCTACACCTTC; CDR3 protein: CAWSTGADYGYTF; D gene: TRBD1; V gene: TRBV30; clone size: NA; J gene: TRBJ1-2
CDR3 DNA: TGTGCCAGCAGTTCTATAGTATCCCTCGCCAATACGCAGTATTTT; CDR3 protein: CASSSIVSLANTQYF; D gene: NA; V gene: TRBV2; clone size: NA; J gene: TRBJ2-3
CDR3 DNA: TGCGCCAGCAGCCCCTCCGGGGGAGCGGGGGAGACCCAGTACTTC; CDR3 protein: CASSPSGGAGETQYF; D gene: TRBD2; V gene: TRBV5-1; clone size: large; J gene: TRBJ2-5
CDR3 DNA: TGTGCCAGCAGTTACGGCGACAGACTGAACACCGGGGAGCTGTTTTTT; CDR3 protein: CASSYGDRLNTGELFF; D gene: NA; V gene: TRBV7-9; clone size: NA; J gene: TRBJ2-2
CDR3 DNA: TGTGCCAGTAGTATTTATGGACAGGGACCCAATCAGCCCCAGCATTTT; CDR3 protein: CASSIYGQGPNQPQHF; D gene: TRBD1; V gene: TRBV19; clone size: NA; J gene: TRBJ1-5
CDR3 DNA: TGTGCCAGCAGTTCCCCCAGCTCTGGGGCCAACGTCCTGACTTTC; CDR3 protein: CASSSPSSGANVLTF; D gene: NA; V gene: TRBV28; clone size: NA; J gene: TRBJ2-6
CDR3 DNA: TGTGCCAGTAGTATAGCCAGGGATAAAGGCGGGGAGCTGTTTTTT; CDR3 protein: CASSIARDKGGELFF; D gene: NA; V gene: TRBV19; clone size: NA; J gene: TRBJ2-2
CDR3 DNA: TGTGCCACCTTGGGCGGGGGCCACAATGAGCAGTTCTTC; CDR3 protein: CATLGGGHNEQFF; D gene: NA; V gene: TRBV27; clone size: NA; J gene: TRBJ2-1
CDR3 DNA: TGTGCCAGCAGCTCGCCGGGACTAGCGGGAGTAGGTGAGCAGTACTTC; CDR3 protein: CASSSPGLAGVGEQYF; D gene: NA; V gene: TRBV21-1; clone size: NA; J gene: TRBJ2-7
CDR3 DNA: TGTGCCAGCAGTCCCCCGGCGGAGCCTAGCAATCAGCCCCAGCATTTT; CDR3 protein: CASSPPAEPSNQPQHF; D gene: NA; V gene: TRBV28; clone size: NA; J gene: TRBJ1-5
CDR3 DNA: TGCAGCGTCCGGACAGGAAAACATGGCTACACCTTC; CDR3 protein: CSVRTGKHGYTF; D gene: TRBD1; V gene: TRBV29-1; clone size: few; J gene: TRBJ1-2
CDR3 DNA: TGTGCCAGTAGTATCGTCGGTTCAAGCTCCTACGAGCAGTACTTC; CDR3 protein: CASSIVGSSSYEQYF; D gene: NA; V gene: TRBV19; clone size: NA; J gene: TRBJ2-7
CDR3 DNA: TGTGCCAGCAGCTTAGCGCGAGGGTATTACGAGCAGTACTTC; CDR3 protein: CASSLARGYYEQYF; D gene: NA; V gene: TRBV7-2; clone size: NA; J gene: TRBJ2-7
CDR3 DNA: TGCGCCAGCGGGGGGACAGGGCGCGAGCAGTACTTC; CDR3 protein: CASGGTGREQYF; D gene: TRBD1; V gene: TRBV5-1; clone size: NA; J gene: TRBJ2-7
CDR3 DNA: TGCGCCAGCAGTCTCGCAGCGGGAGGGCCAGACACCGGGGAGCTGTTTTTT; CDR3 protein: CASSLAAGGPDTGELFF; D gene: TRBD2; V gene: TRBV4-1; clone size: NA; J gene: TRBJ2-2
CDR3 DNA: TGTGCCAGCAGTAGCACAGGCTATGGCTACACCTTC; CDR3 protein: CASSSTGYGYTF; D gene: NA; V gene: TRBV6-6; clone size: NA; J gene: TRBJ1-2
CDR3 DNA: TGTGCCAGTAGTTCGCAGGGGGCGGGGAGCAATCAGCCCCAGCATTTT; CDR3 protein: CASSSQGAGSNQPQHF; D gene: TRBD1; V gene: TRBV19; clone size: NA; J gene: TRBJ1-5
CDR3 DNA: TGTGCCAGCAGCCAAGCGGGAGCTAACTATGGCTACACCTTC; CDR3 protein: CASSQAGANYGYTF; D gene: NA; V gene: TRBV3-1/TRBV3-2; clone size: NA; J gene: TRBJ1-2
CDR3 DNA: TGTGCCAGCAGCAAACGCGGAGGGACGGACACTGAAGCTTTCTTT; CDR3 protein: CASSKRGGTDTEAFF; D gene: NA; V gene: TRBV21-1; clone size: few; J gene: TRBJ1-1